This entry is about one TCR beta chain. The entry originates in a study of blood T cell repertoires in COVID-19. Profiled with immunoSEQ multiplex PCR; TCRdb holds only in-frame clones, not every one. This table has 220,000 or so clones, 86% appearing once. CDR1 is SGHRS and CDR2 is YFSETQ in the germline V gene. V lost 0 bases, J lost 1 base, and 4 bases lay in between. The CDR3 runs 13 residues. This TCR was recovered from a woman in her fifties or sixties with COVID-19, enrolled during active disease. Sequencing was performed on peripheral blood. This rearrangement joins TRBV5-1 to TRBJ1-2; the D is unclear. CDR3 sequence reads: CASSLDFNYGYTF. CDR3 DNA: TGCGCCAGCAGCTTGGACTTTAACTATGGCTACACCTTC.